The clone carrying this T cell receptor (beta chain) was seen ten or more times. Its antigen is currently unknown. CDR1 and CDR2 from the germline V gene are DFQATT and SNEGSKA (reference sequence). The CDR3 sequence is 14 residues long. The germline V and J ends were trimmed by 8 bases and 2 bases, with 18 bases remaining between them. These data belong to a study of T cell repertoires in cytomegalovirus infection. The study's findings and limits: The cumulative frequency of public TCR beta families distinguished individuals who carried CMV together with the relevant HLA.

TCRdb re-called the reads through MiXCR, storing one row per CDR3 protein. The sample yields almost 500,000 distinct CDR3 sequences, about 11% seen once. The chain uses TRBV20-1 and TRBJ2-5; D perhaps matches TRBD2 (5 bases). The material sequenced was PBMCs. The sequence was obtained from a human donor in good health (CMV status not recorded). Some clones in this sample may be carry-over from other donors' samples. The CDR3 region is CSINSATGQETQYF. The CDR3 nucleotides read TGCAGTATAAATAGCGCTACTGGGCAAGAGACCCAGTACTTC.